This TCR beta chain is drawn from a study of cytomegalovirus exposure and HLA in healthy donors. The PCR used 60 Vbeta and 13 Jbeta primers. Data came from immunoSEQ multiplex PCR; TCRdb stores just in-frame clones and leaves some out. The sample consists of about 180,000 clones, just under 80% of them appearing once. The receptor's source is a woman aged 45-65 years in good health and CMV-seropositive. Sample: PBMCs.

The CDR3 region has the DNA TGTGCCAGCAGCGTAGGAGGAACATCCCAAGAGACCCAGTACTTC. Protein: CASSVGGTSQETQYF. V usage is TRBV9 and J usage is TRBJ2-5; D is ambiguous. Germline V lookup: CDR1 SGDLS, CDR2 YYNGEE. CDR3 length: 15 amino acids. V shed 0 bases and J shed 1 base, with 10 bases lying between them.